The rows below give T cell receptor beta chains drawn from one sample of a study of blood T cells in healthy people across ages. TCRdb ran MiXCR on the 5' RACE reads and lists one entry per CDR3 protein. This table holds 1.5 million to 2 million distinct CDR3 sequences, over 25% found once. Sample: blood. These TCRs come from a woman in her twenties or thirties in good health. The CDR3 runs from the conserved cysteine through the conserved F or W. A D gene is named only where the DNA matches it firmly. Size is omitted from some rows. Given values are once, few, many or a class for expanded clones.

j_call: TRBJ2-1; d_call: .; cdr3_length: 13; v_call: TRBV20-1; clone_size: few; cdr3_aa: CSARVSPYNEQFF; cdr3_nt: TGCAGTGCTAGGGTTTCCCCATACAATGAGCAGTTCTTC
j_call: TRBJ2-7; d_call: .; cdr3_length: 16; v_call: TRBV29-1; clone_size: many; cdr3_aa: CSVEYWTQVGGYEQYF; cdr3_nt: TGCAGCGTTGAATATTGGACGCAGGTCGGGGGCTACGAGCAGTACTTC
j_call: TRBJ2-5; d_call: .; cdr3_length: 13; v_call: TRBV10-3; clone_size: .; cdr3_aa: CAISAADQETQYF; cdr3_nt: TGTGCCATCTCCGCGGCCGACCAAGAGACCCAGTACTTC
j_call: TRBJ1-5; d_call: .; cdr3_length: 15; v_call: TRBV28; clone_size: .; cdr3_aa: CASRPQGLRNQPQHF; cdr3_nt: TGTGCCAGCAGGCCTCAGGGGCTCCGCAATCAGCCCCAGCATTTT
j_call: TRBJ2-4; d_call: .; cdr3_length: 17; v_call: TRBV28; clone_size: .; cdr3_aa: CVSSYQGGGLAKNIQYF; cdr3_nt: TGTGTCAGCAGTTACCAGGGTGGAGGACTAGCCAAAAACATTCAGTACTTC
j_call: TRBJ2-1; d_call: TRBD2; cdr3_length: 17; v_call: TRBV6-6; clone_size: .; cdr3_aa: CASNTGTSGRRYNEQFF; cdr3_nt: TGTGCCAGCAACACCGGGACTAGCGGGAGGCGTTACAATGAGCAGTTCTTC
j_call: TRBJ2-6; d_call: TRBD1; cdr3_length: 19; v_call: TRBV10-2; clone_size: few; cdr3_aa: CASRARTGGTSSGANVLTF; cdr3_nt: TGCGCCAGCAGAGCCCGGACAGGGGGGACTAGCTCTGGGGCCAACGTCCTGACTTTC
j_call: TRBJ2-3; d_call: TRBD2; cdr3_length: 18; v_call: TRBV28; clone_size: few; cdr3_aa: CASSLSSGLAGESDTQYF; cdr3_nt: TGTGCCAGCAGTTTATCCTCGGGACTAGCGGGAGAATCCGATACGCAGTATTTT
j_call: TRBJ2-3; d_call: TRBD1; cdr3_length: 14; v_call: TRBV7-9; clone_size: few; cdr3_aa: CTSSPGQGGDTQYF; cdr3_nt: TGTACCAGCAGCCCCGGACAGGGGGGAGATACGCAGTATTTT
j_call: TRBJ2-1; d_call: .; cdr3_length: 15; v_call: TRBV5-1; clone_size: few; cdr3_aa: CASSLIGLKGNEQFF; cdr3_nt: TGCGCCAGCAGCTTGATCGGATTGAAGGGGAACGAGCAGTTCTTC
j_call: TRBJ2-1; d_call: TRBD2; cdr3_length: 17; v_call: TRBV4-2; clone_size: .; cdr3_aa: CVSSLGLAGVEEHEQFF; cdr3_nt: TGTGTCAGCAGCTTGGGACTAGCGGGAGTCGAGGAGCATGAGCAGTTCTTC
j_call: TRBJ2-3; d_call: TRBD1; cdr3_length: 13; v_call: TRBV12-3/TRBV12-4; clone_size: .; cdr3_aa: CARDRDRADTQYF; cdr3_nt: TGTGCCAGGGACAGGGACAGAGCAGATACGCAGTATTTT
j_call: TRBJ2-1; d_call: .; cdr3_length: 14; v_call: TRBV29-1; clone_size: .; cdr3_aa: CSVAREADYNEQFF; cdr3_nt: TGCAGCGTTGCCAGGGAGGCGGACTACAATGAGCAGTTCTTC
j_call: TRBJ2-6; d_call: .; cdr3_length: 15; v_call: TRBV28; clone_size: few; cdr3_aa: CASSPGVGGANVLTF; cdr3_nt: TGTGCCAGCAGCCCAGGGGTGGGGGGGGCCAACGTCCTGACTTTC
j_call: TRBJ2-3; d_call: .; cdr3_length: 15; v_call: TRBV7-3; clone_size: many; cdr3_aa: CASSLGSSSTDTQYF; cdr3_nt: TGTGCCAGCAGCTTAGGAAGTTCTAGCACAGATACGCAGTATTTT
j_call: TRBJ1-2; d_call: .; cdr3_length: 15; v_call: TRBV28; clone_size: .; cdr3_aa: CASSPGEDNIYGYTF; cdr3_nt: TGTGCCAGCAGCCCGGGGGAGGATAATATCTATGGCTACACCTTC
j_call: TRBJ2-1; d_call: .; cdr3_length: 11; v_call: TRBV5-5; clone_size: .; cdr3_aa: CASNALGQQFF; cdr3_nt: TGTGCCAGCAACGCCCTGGGACAGCAGTTCTTC
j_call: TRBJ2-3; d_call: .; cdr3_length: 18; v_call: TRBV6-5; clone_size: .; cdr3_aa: CASSLARSLGGGRDTQYF; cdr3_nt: TGTGCCAGCAGTTTAGCCCGAAGCTTGGGTGGCGGGCGCGATACGCAGTATTTT
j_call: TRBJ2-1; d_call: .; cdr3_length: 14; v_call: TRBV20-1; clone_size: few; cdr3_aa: CSAAKTRAYNEQFF; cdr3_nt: TGCAGTGCAGCCAAGACCCGGGCATACAATGAGCAGTTCTTC
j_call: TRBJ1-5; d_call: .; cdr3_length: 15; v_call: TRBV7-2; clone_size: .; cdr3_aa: CASSPQTQSGQPQHF; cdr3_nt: TGTGCCAGCAGCCCTCAAACCCAGTCTGGGCAGCCCCAGCATTTT
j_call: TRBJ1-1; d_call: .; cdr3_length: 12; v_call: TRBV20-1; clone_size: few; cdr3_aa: CSAPDRDTEAFF; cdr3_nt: TGCAGTGCGCCAGACAGAGACACTGAAGCTTTCTTT
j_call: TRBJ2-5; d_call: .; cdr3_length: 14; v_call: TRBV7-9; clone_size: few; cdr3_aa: CASSFKGIQETQYF; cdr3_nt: TGTGCCAGCAGCTTCAAGGGGATCCAAGAGACCCAGTACTTC